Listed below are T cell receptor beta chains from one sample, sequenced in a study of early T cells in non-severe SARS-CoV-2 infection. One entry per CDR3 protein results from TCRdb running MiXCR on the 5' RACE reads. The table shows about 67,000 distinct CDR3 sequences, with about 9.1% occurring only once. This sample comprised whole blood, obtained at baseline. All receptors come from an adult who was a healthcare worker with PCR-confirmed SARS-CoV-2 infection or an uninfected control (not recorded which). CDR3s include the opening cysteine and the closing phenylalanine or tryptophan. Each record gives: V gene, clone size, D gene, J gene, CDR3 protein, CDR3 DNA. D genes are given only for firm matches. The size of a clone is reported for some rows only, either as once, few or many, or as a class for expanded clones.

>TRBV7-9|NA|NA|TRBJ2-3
CASSSPERGEDTQYF
TGTGCCAGCAGCTCCCCCGAGAGAGGGGAAGATACGCAGTATTTT
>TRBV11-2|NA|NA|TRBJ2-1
CASSTWYNEQFF
TGTGCCAGCAGCACGTGGTACAATGAGCAGTTCTTC
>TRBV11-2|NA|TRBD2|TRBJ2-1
CASSLEGAGSSYNEQFF
TGTGCCAGCAGCTTAGAGGGAGCGGGAAGCTCCTACAATGAGCAGTTCTTC
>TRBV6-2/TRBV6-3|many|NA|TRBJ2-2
CASSRDSDTGELFF
TGTGCCAGCTCCCGGGACTCGGACACCGGGGAGCTGTTTTTT
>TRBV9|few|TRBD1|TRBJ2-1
CASSGQGYNEQFF
TGTGCCAGCAGCGGACAGGGCTACAATGAGCAGTTCTTC
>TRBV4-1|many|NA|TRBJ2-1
CASSQDRHSNEQFF
TGCGCCAGCAGCCAAGATCGCCACAGCAATGAGCAGTTCTTC
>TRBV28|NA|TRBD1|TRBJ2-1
CASCLPWGDRGPYNEQFF
TGTGCCAGCTGCCTTCCCTGGGGAGACAGGGGGCCCTACAATGAGCAGTTCTTC
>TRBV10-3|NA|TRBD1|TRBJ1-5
CASRQGDNQPQHF
TGTGCCAGTAGACAGGGGGACAATCAGCCCCAGCATTTT
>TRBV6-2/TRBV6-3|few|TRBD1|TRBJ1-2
CASIEPGQKTNYGYTF
TGTGCCAGCATAGAACCGGGACAGAAGACTAACTATGGCTACACCTTC
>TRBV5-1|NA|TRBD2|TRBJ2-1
CASSAGLAGDQNNEQFF
TGCGCCAGCAGCGCCGGACTAGCGGGAGACCAAAACAATGAGCAGTTCTTC
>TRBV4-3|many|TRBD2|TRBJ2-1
CASSQARLAPSHEQFF
TGCGCCAGCAGCCAGGCCCGACTAGCTCCATCCCATGAGCAGTTCTTC
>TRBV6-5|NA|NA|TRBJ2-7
CASTAPGGAYEQYF
TGTGCCAGCACCGCCCCCGGGGGCGCCTACGAGCAGTACTTC
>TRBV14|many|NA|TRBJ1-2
CASSQETDYGYTF
TGTGCCAGCAGCCAAGAGACTGACTATGGCTACACCTTC
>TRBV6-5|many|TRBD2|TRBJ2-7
CASRRTSGRPSSYEQYF
TGTGCCAGCAGACGGACTAGCGGGAGGCCGAGCTCCTACGAGCAGTACTTC
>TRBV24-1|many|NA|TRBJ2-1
CATSDPTPYNEQFF
TGTGCCACCAGTGACCCGACACCCTACAATGAGCAGTTCTTC
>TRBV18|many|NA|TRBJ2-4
CASSPPLASKNIQYF
TGTGCCAGCTCACCACCGTTGGCATCCAAAAACATTCAGTACTTC
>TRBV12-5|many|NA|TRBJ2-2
CASGPLILDWSTNTGELFF
TGTGCTAGTGGCCCTCTTATCTTGGATTGGAGTACGAACACCGGGGAGCTGTTTTTT
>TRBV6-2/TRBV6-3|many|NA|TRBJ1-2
CASSPGIVGYTF
TGTGCCAGCAGTCCCGGGATTGTCGGCTACACCTTC
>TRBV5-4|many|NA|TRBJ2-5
CASSFGVETQYF
TGTGCCAGCAGCTTTGGGGTAGAGACCCAGTACTTC
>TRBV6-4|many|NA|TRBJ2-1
CASSETTANNEQFF
TGTGCCAGCAGTGAAACTACCGCCAACAATGAGCAGTTCTTC
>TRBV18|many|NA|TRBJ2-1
CASSQIRLVFSHEQFF
TGTGCCAGCTCACAGATCAGACTAGTTTTCAGCCATGAGCAGTTCTTC
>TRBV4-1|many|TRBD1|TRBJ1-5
CASSHPQGPRGNQPQHF
TGCGCCAGCAGCCACCCACAGGGGCCAAGGGGCAATCAGCCCCAGCATTTT
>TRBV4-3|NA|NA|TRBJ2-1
CASSQDSSFYYNEQFF
TGCGCCAGCAGCCAAGATTCGTCCTTCTACTACAATGAGCAGTTCTTC
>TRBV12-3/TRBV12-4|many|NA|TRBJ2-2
CASSSARPSPQPNTGELFF
TGTGCCAGCAGCTCTGCGAGGCCTTCCCCGCAGCCGAACACCGGGGAGCTGTTTTTT
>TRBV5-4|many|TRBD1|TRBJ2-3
CASSGQGAGDTQYF
TGTGCCAGCAGCGGACAGGGGGCTGGAGATACGCAGTATTTT
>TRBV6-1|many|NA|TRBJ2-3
CASSPRFTDTQYF
TGTGCCAGCAGTCCCCGTTTCACAGATACGCAGTATTTT
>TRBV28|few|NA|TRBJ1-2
CASSPVTAATEGYTF
TGTGCCAGCAGTCCTGTCACGGCAGCAACGGAGGGCTACACCTTC
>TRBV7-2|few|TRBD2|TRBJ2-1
CASSTRTSGSPNEQFF
TGTGCCAGCAGCACCAGGACTAGCGGGAGCCCCAATGAGCAGTTCTTC
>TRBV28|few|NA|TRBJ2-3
CASSSPRQRNTDTQYF
TGTGCCAGCAGTTCCCCCCGACAAAGGAACACAGATACGCAGTATTTT
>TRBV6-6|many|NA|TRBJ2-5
CATQGGRETQYF
TGTGCCACCCAAGGAGGGCGAGAGACCCAGTACTTC
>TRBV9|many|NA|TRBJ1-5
CASSRMGGNQPQHF
TGTGCCAGCAGCCGGATGGGGGGCAATCAGCCCCAGCATTTT
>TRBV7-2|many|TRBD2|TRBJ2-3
CASSLGLAGADTQYF
TGTGCCAGCAGCTTAGGTCTAGCGGGAGCAGATACGCAGTATTTT
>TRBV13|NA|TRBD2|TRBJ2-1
CASRPTSGGVYNEQFF
TGTGCCAGCAGACCGACTAGCGGAGGAGTCTACAATGAGCAGTTCTTC
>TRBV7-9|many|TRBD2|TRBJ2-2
CASSPPGGVFTGELFF
TGTGCCAGCAGCCCGCCGGGGGGTGTATTCACCGGGGAGCTGTTTTTT
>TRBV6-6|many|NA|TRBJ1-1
CASSYHPNTEAFF
TGTGCCAGCAGTTACCATCCTAACACTGAAGCTTTCTTT
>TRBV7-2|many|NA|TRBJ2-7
CASSYPEQGREQYF
TGTGCCAGCAGCTACCCCGAACAGGGACGCGAGCAGTACTTC
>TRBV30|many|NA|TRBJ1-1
CAWSVTGRNTEAFF
TGTGCCTGGAGTGTGACAGGTCGGAACACTGAAGCTTTCTTT
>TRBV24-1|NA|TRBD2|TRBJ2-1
CATMGGPSYNEQFF
TGTGCCACCATGGGAGGGCCCTCCTACAATGAGCAGTTCTTC
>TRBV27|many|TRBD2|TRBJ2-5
CASSGLAGPEETQYF
TGTGCCAGCAGTGGACTAGCGGGACCGGAAGAGACCCAGTACTTC
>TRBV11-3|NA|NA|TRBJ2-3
CVSSSQTTDTQYF
TGTGTCAGCAGCTCCCAGACCACAGATACGCAGTATTTT
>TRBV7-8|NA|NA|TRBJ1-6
CASSPARGGSPLHF
TGTGCCAGCAGCCCAGCTCGGGGAGGCTCACCCCTCCACTTT
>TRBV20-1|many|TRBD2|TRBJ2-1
CSAIIAGGLYNEQFF
TGCAGTGCTATAATAGCGGGAGGGCTCTACAATGAGCAGTTCTTC
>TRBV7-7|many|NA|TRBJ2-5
CASSLATGGRGLETQYF
TGTGCTAGCAGCTTAGCTACAGGTGGAAGGGGGTTGGAGACCCAGTACTTC
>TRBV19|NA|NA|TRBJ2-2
CASSITGSTGELFF
TGTGCCAGTAGTATAACAGGATCCACCGGGGAGCTGTTTTTT
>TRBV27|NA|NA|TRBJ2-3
CASSFRLARSLPDTQYF
TGTGCCAGCAGTTTTCGGCTGGCCCGATCTCTCCCAGATACGCAGTATTTT
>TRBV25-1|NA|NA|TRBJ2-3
CASSEVQRTSSTDTQYF
TGTGCCAGCAGTGAAGTTCAACGGACTTCTAGCACAGATACGCAGTATTTT